Shown below are 6 T cell receptor beta chains from a single sample sequenced in a study of regulatory T cells in long-lasting Graves disease (dated by TCRdb to the early 2020s). What the time point label conveys for this sample: newly diagnosed GD, antithyroid drugs for less than 3 months. For both TCR sequencing and RNA sequencing, RNA was extracted from PBMCs in TRIzol. The method behind the library was multiplex PCR. The run used an Illumina HiSeq 4000. iRepertoire HTBI primers and Arm-PCR amplification of CDR3 regions were used to construct TCR beta libraries. Clones were called with MiXCR by TCRdb after fastp trimmed the public reads at Q25, and only in-frame beta chains were retained. Under each unique CDR3 protein, matching rows form one entry showing the most common genes and DNA. Present in this sample are 400,000 to 550,000 distinct CDR3 sequences, 16% of which were seen just once. The ten largest account for approximately 11% of the sample.

The same data also contributed to another study, on T cells in Graves' hyperthyroidism and ophthalmopathy.

The specimen comprised peripheral blood mononuclear cells (PBMCs), sampled at new diagnosis, from a patient treated with antithyroid drugs. All receptors derive from a woman aged 25-40 years with Graves disease. Donor details come from another sample of the same person, matched by shared clones.

In its sample, this clonotype was seen many times. The rearrangement joins TRBV28 to TRBJ1-3; D might be TRBD1 (5 bases). CDR3 length: 14 residues. V lost 6 bases and J 2 bases, leaving 11 bases between the germline ends. From germline, CDR1 is MDHEN and CDR2 SYDVKM. The CDR3 DNA is TGTGCCAGCAGCCGCCCAGGGACTGGAAACACCATATATTTT. Translating it yields CASSRPGTGNTIYF.

This clonotype was recorded at least ten times. The genes are TRBV3-1 and TRBJ2-7; a weak D match, TRBD1 (5 bases). V was pared by 1 base and J by 0 bases, with 10 bases between. This CDR3 has 15 amino acids. Germline values: CDR1 LGHDT, CDR2 YNNKEL (reference sequence). CDR3 nucleotide sequence: TGTGCCAGCAGCCAAGGGGGCATTGACTCCTACGAGCAGTACTTC. Its protein product is CASSQGGIDSYEQYF.

A note on this clonotype: No DNA is shown, since the ends of the CDR3 on it are uncertain; the CDR3 is the one TCRdb lists. The chain recombines TRBV7-2 with TRBJ2-3; TRBD2, as called in the table, went unchecked against the DNA. 19 amino acids form the CDR3, both terminal residues included. Looked up from germline, CDR1 is SGHTA and CDR2 is FQGNSA. The CDR3 reads CASSFYICSAARSTDTQYF.

This sequence joins TRBV11-2 and TRBJ2-2; D unclear. The CDR3 is made up of 12 amino acids. Germline lookup yields CDR1 SGHAT and CDR2 FQNNGV. Between the trimmed V and J ends, which lost 4 bases and 6 bases, there was a span of 6 bases. CDR3: CASSYFAGELFF. CDR3 DNA sequence: TGTGCCAGCAGCTATTTCGCCGGGGAGCTGTTTTTT.

This clonotype was counted only a few times. This chain links TRBV7-9 with TRBJ1-6, with TRBD1 matching 9 bases. J lost 7 bases, V lost 5 bases, and 6 bases had no gene match. This CDR3 spans 15 amino acids. Germline values: CDR1 SEHNR, CDR2 FQNEAQ (reference sequence). Here the CDR3 DNA reads TGTGCCAGCAGCCTAACGGGACAGGGAAATTCACCCCTCCACTTT. Encoded protein: CASSLTGQGNSPLHF.

The chain recombines TRBV28 with TRBJ2-3; 8 nucleotides match TRBD1. The CDR3 spans 14 residues. Looked up from germline, CDR1 is MDHEN and CDR2 is SYDVKM. The V gene end was trimmed by 3 bases and the J gene end by 3 bases; junction bases not matched to a gene: 2. CDR3 in DNA: TGTGCCAGCAGTTTTTGGACAGGGACAGATACGCAGTATTTT. Translating gives CASSFWTGTDTQYF. The full variable domain, in which reference TRBV28 and TRBJ2-3 provide the parts outside the CDR3, is DVKVTQSSRYLVKRTGEKVFLECVQDMDHENMFWYRQDPGLGLRLIYFSYDVKMKEKGDIPEGYSVSREKKERFSLILESASTNQTSMYLCASSFWTGTDTQYFGPGTRLTVL.